The source of this T cell receptor beta chain is a study of identical twins. This CDR3 is 13 amino acids long. The germline V and J ends were trimmed by 7 bases and 5 bases, with 11 bases remaining between them. Germline values: CDR1 SGHAT, CDR2 FQNNGV. Unique molecular identifiers were in the cDNA, with template-switch universal primer binding. TCRdb reanalysed the 5' RACE reads using MiXCR and keeps one entry per CDR3 protein. Among 700,000 to 950,000 distinct CDR3 sequences listed, roughly an eighth were seen once. These same records also appear under a second study, on yellow fever vaccine responses in identical twins.

Sequences were obtained from PBMCs. The TCR sequence derives from a woman in her late teens or twenties in good health. This chain connects TRBV11-2 to TRBJ2-2; no definite D call. The CDR3 protein is CASIPTETGELFF. The CDR3 DNA is TGTGCCAGCATCCCCACGGAGACCGGGGAGCTGTTTTTT.